Listed below are T cell receptor beta chains from one sample, sequenced in a study of spatial heterogeneity in lung cancer. TCRdb called the 5' RACE reads again in MiXCR, with one record for every CDR3 protein. This sample has some 83,000 distinct CDR3 sequences, with approximately 8.1% found just once. The source was PBMCs, collected at surgery. The receptors stem from a male donor with early-stage non-small cell lung cancer. The CDR3 runs from the conserved cysteine through the conserved F or W. D genes are given only for firm matches. Size values are once, few and many counts, or a class for expanded clones, and some rows have none.

DNA,CDR3,D,V,size,J
TGTGCCACCAGCAGAAACCCTGGACAGGCCAACGTCCTGACTTTC,CATSRNPGQANVLTF,NA,TRBV15,many,TRBJ2-6
TGCAGTGCCGAGGGTCAGGATAACACTGAAGCTTTCTTT,CSAEGQDNTEAFF,NA,TRBV20-1,many,TRBJ1-1
TGCGCCAGCAGCTTGGCCGGACAGCTGAACACTGAAGCTTTCTTT,CASSLAGQLNTEAFF,NA,TRBV5-1,NA,TRBJ1-1
TGCGCCAGCAGTTGGGGCGGGGGAGGACTCTCCCACGAGCAGTACTTC,CASSWGGGGLSHEQYF,TRBD2,TRBV5-1,many,TRBJ2-7
TGCAGCGTTTTGACTCTTGGTGAAAAACTGTTTTTT,CSVLTLGEKLFF,NA,TRBV29-1,few,TRBJ1-4
TGCGCCAGCAGCCGGACAAGGATAGGGCCAGATACGCAGTATTTT,CASSRTRIGPDTQYF,NA,TRBV4-1,many,TRBJ2-3
TGTGCCAGCAGCCCACAGGGTTGGAACACTGAAGCTTTCTTT,CASSPQGWNTEAFF,NA,TRBV5-4,NA,TRBJ1-1
TGTGCCAGCAGCTTGGAGGGAGGAGGCACTGAAGCTTTCTTT,CASSLEGGGTEAFF,NA,TRBV7-9,many,TRBJ1-1
TGTGCCATCAGTGAGTCTGAATTGTTGAACACTGAAGCTTTCTTT,CAISESELLNTEAFF,NA,TRBV10-3,many,TRBJ1-1
TGCGCCAGCAGATCTGGTAGCGGCACAGATACGCAGTATTTT,CASRSGSGTDTQYF,NA,TRBV5-1,many,TRBJ2-3
TGTGCCAGCCGGTTAGGGGCTGAAGCTTTCTTT,CASRLGAEAFF,NA,TRBV14,NA,TRBJ1-1
TGTGCCAGCAGCTTAGCGTATAGGGTGGCCGCAGGGGCCGGGGGCTACACCTTC,CASSLAYRVAAGAGGYTF,NA,TRBV7-2,many,TRBJ1-2
TGCAGTGTCAAAGATGGGCAGGAAGAAAAACTGTTTTTT,CSVKDGQEEKLFF,NA,TRBV20-1,many,TRBJ1-4
TGTGCCACCAGTGACCCCGGGACAGGGGGCGACGAGCAGTACTTC,CATSDPGTGGDEQYF,TRBD1,TRBV24-1,many,TRBJ2-7
TGTGCCAGCAGCTTAGATGCGGGGGATACGCAGTATTTT,CASSLDAGDTQYF,NA,TRBV11-2,NA,TRBJ2-3
TGTGCCACCAGTGAATCGGGCTCTAGGGGGGACACTGAAGCTTTCTTT,CATSESGSRGDTEAFF,NA,TRBV24-1,NA,TRBJ1-1
TGCAGTGCTAGAGATCTCGACTATGGCTACACCTTC,CSARDLDYGYTF,NA,TRBV20-1,many,TRBJ1-2
TGTGCCAGCAGTTCTCCCGGGACTAGCGGGAGGCCCAATGAGCAGTTCTTC,CASSSPGTSGRPNEQFF,TRBD2,TRBV28,few,TRBJ2-1
TGTGCCAGCAGTTTAGGGACAGGGGCCTCCTACGAGCAGTACTTC,CASSLGTGASYEQYF,TRBD1,TRBV28,many,TRBJ2-7
TGTGCCAGCAGCGTCCGTAGCGGGATTGCAGATACGCAGTATTTT,CASSVRSGIADTQYF,TRBD2,TRBV9,many,TRBJ2-3
TGTGCCAGCAGCTTAGGGGGACAGCCCACCGAGCAGTACTTC,CASSLGGQPTEQYF,TRBD1,TRBV11-3,NA,TRBJ2-7
TGTGCCATCAGTCCAGAGCGCGCGAACACCGGGGAGCTGTTTTTT,CAISPERANTGELFF,NA,TRBV10-3,NA,TRBJ2-2
TGTGCCAGCAGCGGCGTAACTAGCGGAGTCTACAATGAGCAGTTCTTC,CASSGVTSGVYNEQFF,TRBD2,TRBV7-9,many,TRBJ2-1
TGCAGCGTTGAGACGGGAGTGAAGGGAGACGAGCAGTACTTC,CSVETGVKGDEQYF,NA,TRBV29-1,few,TRBJ2-7
TGCAGCACAAAGGGGGCGGCGGATTCGAGAGGCACCGGGGAGCTGTTTTTT,CSTKGAADSRGTGELFF,TRBD1,TRBV29-1,many,TRBJ2-2
TGTGCCAGCACCCCGGGGACAGGGGCCACCGGGGAGCTGTTTTTT,CASTPGTGATGELFF,TRBD1,TRBV11-3,NA,TRBJ2-2
TGCGCCAGCAGCCAAGATAGTTCCTACGAGCAGTACTTC,CASSQDSSYEQYF,NA,TRBV4-3,many,TRBJ2-7
TGCGCCAGCACCCGAGAACTGCACAGAGACTCCTACAATGAGCAGTTCTTC,CASTRELHRDSYNEQFF,NA,TRBV5-1,few,TRBJ2-1
TGTGCCAGCAGCCCCTGGGGGTTCCGCACCGGGGAGCTGTTTTTT,CASSPWGFRTGELFF,NA,TRBV11-2,few,TRBJ2-2
TGTGCCAGCTCACCACTCGGCACAGGGGGCGAAGGCGAGCAGTACTTC,CASSPLGTGGEGEQYF,TRBD1,TRBV18,few,TRBJ2-7
TGTGCCAGCAGCCAAGAAGTCCACCAGAAGTACTTC,CASSQEVHQKYF,NA,TRBV3-1,NA,TRBJ2-7
TGTGCCAGCAGTGGGGGGGGATACGAGCAGTACTTC,CASSGGGYEQYF,TRBD2,TRBV12-3/TRBV12-4,NA,TRBJ2-7
TGCGCCAGCAGCATCGGGACTAGCTCCTACAATGAGCAGTTCTTC,CASSIGTSSYNEQFF,TRBD2,TRBV5-1,many,TRBJ2-1
TGTGCCAGCACCCCACTAGCGGGAGTCGGGACGCAGTATTTT,CASTPLAGVGTQYF,TRBD2,TRBV6-2/TRBV6-3,many,TRBJ2-3
TGTGCCAGCAGCTTGAGTGATTTAGGCTACACCTTC,CASSLSDLGYTF,NA,TRBV7-9,many,TRBJ1-2
TGCGCCAGCAGCCAAGTAGGGGGGCTGGCTAATGAAAAACTGTTTTTT,CASSQVGGLANEKLFF,NA,TRBV4-1,few,TRBJ1-4
TGTGCCAGCAGACTCGGACACGACGAGCAGTTCTTC,CASRLGHDEQFF,NA,TRBV2,many,TRBJ2-1
TGCGCCAGCAGCTTGGATAGCGTACGCGAAAACATTCAGTACTTC,CASSLDSVRENIQYF,NA,TRBV5-1,many,TRBJ2-4
TGCAGCGGCCTAACTAGCGGGAGGGCCTCAAGCAACGAGCAGTACTTC,CSGLTSGRASSNEQYF,TRBD2,TRBV29-1,few,TRBJ2-7
TGTGCCAGCAAACAGGGGAATAACTATGGCTACACCTTC,CASKQGNNYGYTF,TRBD1,TRBV12-3/TRBV12-4,NA,TRBJ1-2
TGTGCCAGCAGCTTAGTACCTCTACAGGGGAGAGGAACTGAAGCTTTCTTT,CASSLVPLQGRGTEAFF,TRBD1,TRBV13,many,TRBJ1-1
TGCGCCAGCAGCTTGGGCCACCGGGCCGATGAAGCTTTCTTT,CASSLGHRADEAFF,NA,TRBV5-1,many,TRBJ1-1
TGTGCCAGCGGCACCACCCGAGCGAAGAGCTCCTACAATGAGCAGTTCTTC,CASGTTRAKSSYNEQFF,NA,TRBV6-5,NA,TRBJ2-1
TGTGCCAGTACCAACCCACGAGGAGGGACTCCCTCCACAGATACGCAGTATTTT,CASTNPRGGTPSTDTQYF,NA,TRBV19,many,TRBJ2-3
TGTGCCAGCAGCTTAAGAGGGCTGGATGAAGCTTTCTTT,CASSLRGLDEAFF,NA,TRBV7-2,many,TRBJ1-1
TGTGCCAGCAGTTTAAGGGTCCCCCGACCCTACGAGCAGTACTTC,CASSLRVPRPYEQYF,NA,TRBV27,NA,TRBJ2-7
TGTGCCAGCAGTGGGCTAGCCAATGAGCAGTTCTTC,CASSGLANEQFF,NA,TRBV6-2/TRBV6-3,NA,TRBJ2-1
TGTGCCAGCAGTCCCGGGACTAGCGGGCAACTCTACGAGCAGTACTTC,CASSPGTSGQLYEQYF,TRBD2,TRBV28,many,TRBJ2-7
TGTGCCACCAGCTCCCCGGAGGGGGTTGCCCAGTACTTC,CATSSPEGVAQYF,NA,TRBV15,many,TRBJ2-5
TGCAGCGTTGAAAGACTAGCGGCTTCCAATGAGCAGTTCTTC,CSVERLAASNEQFF,TRBD2,TRBV29-1,many,TRBJ2-1
TGTGCCAGCAGTTCGGCAGGGACAGGGCTCTACGAGCAGTACTTC,CASSSAGTGLYEQYF,TRBD1,TRBV27,few,TRBJ2-7
TGTGCCAGCACCCAAGGACTAGCGGGAGGGGATACGCAGTATTTT,CASTQGLAGGDTQYF,TRBD2,TRBV5-8,NA,TRBJ2-3
TGCGCCAGCAGCTTTAACGCCGGGACTACCCATAGTGAGCAGTTCTTC,CASSFNAGTTHSEQFF,TRBD2,TRBV5-1,few,TRBJ2-1
TGTGCCATCAGCACTCTGCCGGCACGTAGCACCGGGGAGCTGTTTTTT,CAISTLPARSTGELFF,NA,TRBV10-3,many,TRBJ2-2
TGCAGCGTTCTGGGCAGGGGAAACTATGGCTACACCTTC,CSVLGRGNYGYTF,NA,TRBV29-1,NA,TRBJ1-2